The 32 T cell receptor beta chains presented below share a single source sample, sequenced in a study of molecular identifiers for immune sequencing clone quantification. Each CDR3 protein is one row after TCRdb ran MiXCR on the PCR reads. The data contain under 800,000 distinct CDR3 sequences, around 25% of them seen just once; the ten biggest clones take up 0.78%. The sequencing sample was made of naive CD8+ T cells from blood, with Jurkat cell RNA spiked in. Noted subset: FACS-sorted CD8+CD4-CCR7+CD45RA+ naive T cells. These receptors were taken from a human donor in good health. Some libraries in this study had Jurkat cell RNA spiked in.

There are a few counts of this clonotype. The chain joins TRBV7-9 to TRBJ2-3; 12 positions match TRBD1. The CDR3 extends over 20 amino acids. Per germline, CDR1 SEHNR and CDR2 FQNEAQ (reference sequence). The junction had 16 bases not matched to a gene; V was cut back by 5 bases and J by 1 base. The CDR3 region is CASSATPGQGAFRGTDTQYF. In nucleotides, the CDR3 is TGTGCCAGCAGCGCAACCCCGGGACAGGGGGCATTTCGGGGCACAGATACGCAGTATTTT.

This clonotype was observed at least ten times. V usage is TRBV5-1 and J usage is TRBJ2-3; TRBD2 might be the D (6 bases). CDR3 size: 18 residues. From germline, CDR1 is SGHRS and CDR2 YFSETQ. V was clipped by 4 bases and J by 6 bases, with 27 bases between them. CDR3 bases: TGCGCCAGCAGCCCAGAACTTGGCGGGGTATCCTTATGGGATACGCAGTATTTT. It codes for CASSPELGGVSLWDTQYF.

In this sample, this clonotype turned up many times. V is TRBV20-1 and J is TRBJ1-3; perhaps TRBD1 as D (5 bases). Germline CDR1 DFQATT, CDR2 SNEGSKA (reference sequence). Trimming stripped 6 bases from V and 0 bases from J, with 12 bases between. The CDR3 runs to 14 residues. The CDR3 protein is CSARGLLSGNTIYF. The CDR3 DNA sequence: TGCAGTGCACGGGGACTACTCTCTGGAAACACCATATATTTT.

This clonotype was seen many times. The V and J genes are TRBV7-6 and TRBJ2-2, with D maybe TRBD1 (6 bases). The CDR3 totals 15 residues. Trimming took 7 bases from V and 0 from J, leaving 12 bases between them. CDR1 SGHVS and CDR2 FNYEAQ come from the germline V gene. The DNA for the CDR3 is TGTGCCAGCACCGGGGACACGACGAACACCGGGGAGCTGTTTTTT. Translating gives CASTGDTTNTGELFF. The complete variable domain, with remaining parts taken from reference TRBV7-6 and TRBJ2-2, reads GAGVSQSPRYKVTKRGQDVALRCDPISGHVSLYWYRQALGQGPEFLTYFNYEAQQDKSGLPNDRFSAERPEGSISTLTIQRTEQRDSAMYRCASTGDTTNTGELFFGEGSRLTVL.

CDR3 coding DNA: TGCGCCAGCAGCCAAGATTCCAGGGCTAGCTCCTACGAGCAGTACTTC. Protein product: CASSQDSRASSYEQYF. The V and J genes are TRBV4-3 and TRBJ2-7, with D perhaps matching TRBD1 (5 bases). Germline values: CDR1 LGHNA, CDR2 YSLEER. This CDR3 is 16 amino acids long. V shed 0 bases and J shed 0 bases, with 12 bases lying between them.

This clonotype was seen only a few times. The gene calls are TRBV7-9 and TRBJ2-7, with D unclear. Trimming shortened V by 8 bases and J by 3 bases, and 11 bases separated the two germline ends. This CDR3 spans 12 amino acids. Germline V gene lookup returns CDR1 SEHNR and CDR2 FQNEAQ (reference sequence). CDR3 protein: CASRAGLYEQYF. The DNA for the CDR3 is TGTGCCAGCCGGGCCGGTCTCTACGAGCAGTACTTC. The variable domain in full, completed from reference TRBV7-9 and TRBJ2-7, reads DTGVSQNPRHKITKRGQNVTFRCDPISEHNRLYWYRQTLGQGPEFLTYFQNEAQLEKSRLLSDRFSAERPKGSFSTLEIQRTEQGDSAMYLCASRAGLYEQYFGPGTRLTVT.

In its sample, this clonotype was seen a few times. V gene TRBV5-1 combines with J gene TRBJ2-1; D is undetermined. CDR3 length: 13 residues. V shed 5 bases and J shed 9 bases, with 15 bases lying between them. Germline V gene sequence: CDR1 SGHRS, CDR2 YFSETQ. The DNA of the CDR3 is TGCGCCAGCAGTCTCGACCTTGGCCCTGAGCAGTTCTTC. This encodes CASSLDLGPEQFF.

This clonotype was observed many times. This chain links TRBV5-6 with TRBJ2-2; D remains unclear. The CDR3 runs 13 residues. The ends were cut back, 0 bases at V and 7 bases at J, with 7 bases in the middle. Germline CDR1 is SGHDT and CDR2 is YYEEEE. CDR3 coding DNA: TGTGCCAGCAGCTTGGATCCAGGCGGGGAGCTGTTTTTT. This codes for CASSLDPGGELFF.

With respect to this clonotype: A much more abundant neighbour one base away suggests this may be a read error. The chain employs TRBV29-1 and TRBJ2-5; 8 bases line up with TRBD1. In germline, CDR1 is SQVTM, CDR2 ANQGSEA. The CDR3 consists of 14 residues. The CDR3 DNA reads TGCGGCGTTGATACCGGGACAGGTCCTCGGGCCCAGTACTTC. This encodes CGVDTGTGPRAQYF.

Comment on this clonotype: This CDR3 fails to terminate in the conserved phenylalanine or tryptophan, so it likely reflects a read error. The rearrangement joins TRBV20-1 to TRBJ2-3, with 8 bases aligning to TRBD1. Trimming cost V 4 bases and J 2 bases; bases outside gene matches: 8. The germline CDR1 and CDR2 sequences are DFQATT and SNEGSKA (reference sequence). This CDR3 spans 15 amino acids. Written as DNA, the CDR3 is TGCAGTGCTACCTGGTGGGGACAGGACACAGATACGCAGTATTTA. Protein sequence: CSATWWGQDTDTQYL.

This clonotype was detected ten times or more. J is TRBJ2-7 and V is TRBV20-1; TRBD2 is a possible D gene (5 bases). In germline, CDR1 is DFQATT, CDR2 SNEGSKA (reference sequence). The CDR3 consists of 13 residues. Trimming took 0 bases from V and 3 from J, leaving 9 bases between them. CDR3 DNA sequence: TGCAGTGCTAGAGAACGGGATCACTACGAGCAGTACTTC. Residues: CSARERDHYEQYF.

About this clonotype: A much larger clone differs from this one at a single base, so this may be a read error. V gene TRBV7-2 combines with J gene TRBJ2-1, with TRBD1 as a possible D gene (6 bases). This CDR3 contains 15 residues. CDR1 SGHTA and CDR2 FQGNSA come from the germline V gene. As DNA, the CDR3 is TGTGCCAGCAGCTTCCGAGACAGGTCCTACAATGAGCCGTTCTTC. Protein sequence: CASSFRDRSYNEPFF.

This clonotype occurred many times. The chain is built from TRBV7-6 and TRBJ1-1, with 7 positions matching TRBD1. In germline, CDR1 is SGHVS, CDR2 FNYEAQ. The ends lost 1 base at V and 3 bases at J; junction bases unmatched: 8. The CDR3 consists of 16 residues. The CDR3 coding sequence is TGTGCCAGCAGCTTAGGACAGGGTCCGGCCGACACTGAAGCTTTCTTT. Translation gives CASSLGQGPADTEAFF.

In this sample, this clonotype turned up a few times. The chain has TRBV10-3 and TRBJ2-7, with D tentatively TRBD2 (5 bases). This CDR3 has 14 residues. Germline values: CDR1 ENHRY, CDR2 SYGVKD. V lost 6 bases and J lost 6, with 18 bases in between. The CDR3 region is CAIRTGLGVREQYF. The CDR3 DNA reads as TGTGCCATCAGAACCGGACTTGGTGTACGCGAGCAGTACTTC.

A remark on this clonotype: Given a much more abundant clone one base away, this may be a read error. The chain is built from TRBV5-8 and TRBJ1-1; D call uncertain. CDR3 length: 14 amino acids. CDR1 and CDR2 (germline): SGHTS, YDEGEE. CDR3: CASSFSSPNTGAFF. CDR3 nucleotide sequence: TGTGCCAGCAGCTTTTCCAGCCCCAACACTGGAGCTTTCTTT.

A few counts support this clonotype. This rearrangement joins TRBV7-9 to TRBJ1-2, with D possibly matching TRBD1 (6 bases). Germline CDR1 reads SEHNR; CDR2 reads FQNEAQ (reference sequence). The V and J ends lost 1 base and 4 bases respectively, with 13 bases between them. This CDR3 comprises 15 residues. This CDR3 is CASSLVEGGGYGYTF. CDR3 bases: TGTGCCAGCAGCTTAGTAGAAGGGGGTGGCTATGGCTACACCTTC.

This clonotype showed up many times. The chain combines TRBV7-9 with TRBJ1-1; no clear D gene. Germline values: CDR1 SEHNR, CDR2 FQNEAQ (reference sequence). Trimming took off 6 bases at V and 1 base at J, with 12 bases between the two ends. CDR3 size: 14 residues. DNA for the CDR3: TGTGCCAGCAGGCCCTTTGGTCAGAACACTGAAGCTTTCTTT. Encoded protein: CASRPFGQNTEAFF.

This clonotype was seen repeatedly, ten times or more. This chain uses TRBV29-1 with TRBJ1-1; D gene ambiguous. V was trimmed by 6 bases and J by 0 bases, leaving 20 bases between them. This CDR3 is built from 16 residues. Germline values: CDR1 SQVTM, CDR2 ANQGSEA. The CDR3 loop reads CSVDLLGEKLNTEAFF. CDR3 nucleotide sequence: TGCAGCGTGGACCTCCTTGGGGAGAAACTGAACACTGAAGCTTTCTTT. The full variable domain, with the rest looked up from reference TRBV29-1 and TRBJ1-1, is SAVISQKPSRDICQRGTSLTIQCQVDSQVTMMFWYRQQPGQSLTLIATANQGSEATYESGFVIDKFPISRPNLTFSTLTVSNMSPEDSSIYLCSVDLLGEKLNTEAFFGQGTRLTVV.

This clonotype has a handful of counts. The genes are TRBV24-1 and TRBJ2-1; D possibly corresponds to TRBD2 (6 bases). The CDR3 loop spans 16 amino acids. Trimming shortened V by 0 bases and J by 2 bases, and 10 bases separated the two germline ends. Per the germline V gene, CDR1 is KGHDR and CDR2 is SFDVKD. In DNA form, the CDR3 reads TGTGCCACCAGTGATTTGGAGGGAGGTACCTACAATGAGCAGTTCTTC. Translating gives CATSDLEGGTYNEQFF.

The chain couples TRBV27 to TRBJ2-7, with D possibly being TRBD2 (5 bases). Germline V gene sequence: CDR1 MNHEY, CDR2 SMNVEV (reference sequence). V shed 8 bases and J shed 3 bases, with 20 bases lying between them. CDR3 length: 15 residues. The chain's CDR3 is CASGFLLSRDYEQYF. The CDR3 nucleotides are TGTGCCAGCGGATTCTTACTGTCCCGGGACTACGAGCAGTACTTC.

This clonotype was observed many times. The chain joins TRBV4-3 to TRBJ1-3; D gene unclear. Germline CDR1 reads LGHNA; CDR2 reads YSLEER. With 0 bases removed from V and 0 bases from J, the gap between germline ends came to 9 bases. The CDR3 sequence is 16 residues long. CDR3 region: CASSQDTKNSGNTIYF. DNA of the CDR3: TGCGCCAGCAGCCAAGATACTAAGAACTCTGGAAACACCATATATTTT.

The V call is TRBV24-1, the J call TRBJ2-5; D perhaps matches TRBD2 (5 bases). This CDR3 has 14 residues. V dropped 9 bases and J dropped 4 bases, with 17 bases sitting between them. Germline V gene lookup returns CDR1 KGHDR and CDR2 SFDVKD. The CDR3 sequence: CATSTGILGETQYF. In nucleotides, the CDR3 is TGTGCCACCTCAACGGGGATTTTGGGAGAGACCCAGTACTTC.

Note on this clonotype: A single base separates this from a much larger clone, so it may be a read error. The V and J genes are TRBV5-4 and TRBJ1-4, with 8 bases that match TRBD1. Per the germline V gene, CDR1 is SGHNT and CDR2 is YYREEE (reference sequence). J was trimmed by 0 bases and V by 3 bases; bases with no gene match: 7. This CDR3 spans 17 amino acids. The CDR3: CASSSGTGSATNEKLFF. The CDR3 DNA sequence: TGTGCCAGCAGCTCCGGGACAGGATCTGCAACTAATGAAAAACTGTTTTTT. Supplemented by reference TRBV5-4 and TRBJ1-4, the full variable domain reads ETGVTQSPTHLIKTRGQQVTLRCSSQSGHNTVSWYQQALGQGPQFIFQYYREEENGRGNFPPRFSGLQFPNYSSELNVNALELDDSALYLCASSSGTGSATNEKLFFGSGTQLSVL.

This clonotype showed up many times. The chain recombines TRBV5-4 with TRBJ2-7, with 8 bases identical to TRBD1. CDR1 is SGHNT, CDR2 YYREEE, per germline (reference sequence). The CDR3 totals 14 residues. Trimming at V came to 0 bases and at J to 5 bases, leaving 4 bases not matched to a gene. CDR3 amino acids: CASSLGQGSDEQYF. The CDR3 DNA reads TGTGCCAGCAGCTTGGGACAGGGGAGTGACGAGCAGTACTTC.

The V and J genes are TRBV13 and TRBJ2-4; a weak D match, TRBD2 (6 bases). Trimming pared 0 bases from V and 8 bases from J, leaving 11 bases between. The CDR3 loop spans 14 amino acids. Germline V lookup: CDR1 PRHDT, CDR2 FYEKMQ (reference sequence). CDR3: CASSLGSGEDIQYF. DNA for the CDR3: TGTGCCAGCAGCTTAGGTAGTGGGGAGGACATTCAGTACTTC.

In its sample, this clonotype was seen a few times. The chain uses TRBV12-3 or TRBV12-4 and TRBJ1-2; 7 bases line up with TRBD1. V shed 3 bases, J shed 3 bases, and the junction held 7 bases outside the gene matches. This CDR3 region has 15 residues. The DNA of the CDR3 is TGTGCCAGCAGTTTGATCCTGAGGGGGCACTATGGCTACACCTTC. It codes for CASSLILRGHYGYTF.

This clonotype was detected many times. This chain joins TRBV2 and TRBJ1-2, with a possible D match to TRBD1 (6 bases). Trimming removed 3 bases at V and 4 bases at J, with 15 bases between. Germline CDR1 and CDR2: SNHLY and FYNNEI. The CDR3 length is 15 residues. CDR3 sequence: CASSELVMTGYGYTF. Here the CDR3 DNA reads TGTGCCAGCAGTGAGCTTGTCATGACAGGCTATGGCTACACCTTC.

The gene calls are TRBV27 and TRBJ1-6, with D unresolved. CDR1 and CDR2 (germline): MNHEY, SMNVEV (reference sequence). The CDR3 extends over 15 amino acids. The V end lost 6 bases, the J end lost 2 bases, and 11 bases lay between the germline ends. The CDR3 bases are TGTGCCAGCAGGCCGGGCCTCACCTATAATTCACCCCTCCACTTT. Protein sequence: CASRPGLTYNSPLHF.

The chain uses TRBV27 and TRBJ1-5; TRBD1 matches at 7 bases. Germline CDR1 MNHEY, CDR2 SMNVEV (reference sequence). Losses at the gene ends were 6 bases for V and 3 bases for J; bases not matched to a gene: 5. There are 14 residues in the CDR3. The DNA for the CDR3 is TGTGCCAGCAGCACGACAGGGAACAATCAGCCCCAGCATTTT. This sequence encodes CASSTTGNNQPQHF.

This clonotype came up many times. This chain joins TRBV7-9 and TRBJ1-1; D might be TRBD1 (5 bases). V was trimmed by 8 bases and J by 6 bases, leaving 13 bases between them. This CDR3 is built from 12 residues. Germline CDR1 SEHNR, CDR2 FQNEAQ (reference sequence). CDR3: CASAWGVPEAFF. CDR3 sequence (DNA): TGTGCCAGCGCGTGGGGGGTTCCTGAAGCTTTCTTT.

This clonotype has only a few counts. The J gene is TRBJ1-1, the V gene TRBV20-1; 9 bases agree with TRBD1. The CDR3 loop spans 14 amino acids. The germline V gene encodes CDR1 DFQATT and CDR2 SNEGSKA (reference sequence). The ends lost 4 bases at V and 4 bases at J; junction bases unmatched: 7. CDR3 region: CSATNRGLSTEAFF. The CDR3 DNA reads as TGCAGTGCTACCAACAGGGGGCTGAGCACTGAAGCTTTCTTT.

Points on this clonotype: A much larger clone differs from this one at a single base, so this may be a read error. This rearrangement joins TRBV25-1 to TRBJ2-7, with TRBD1 matching 8 bases. Germline V lookup: CDR1 MGHDK, CDR2 SYGVNS. The CDR3 loop spans 12 amino acids. The CDR3 spells CASGGQAYEQCF. The CDR3 region has the DNA TGTGCCAGCGGGGGACAGGCCTACGAGCAGTGCTTC.